One sample yielded the 27 T cell receptor beta chains listed below, sequenced in a study of blood T cell repertoires in COVID-19. Assay used: immunoSEQ multiplex PCR; TCRdb lists only in-frame clones, some missing. The data show under 300,000 clones, with around nine tenths seen just once and under 15% held by the top ten. What was sequenced was peripheral blood. All receptors come from a woman in her 70s with COVID-19, enrolled during active disease.

The chain carries TRBV11-3 and TRBJ2-7; 8 nucleotides line up with TRBD1. The CDR3 is made up of 15 amino acids. Germline lookup yields CDR1 SGHNT and CDR2 YENEEA. Trimming at V came to 1 base and at J to 5 bases, leaving 7 bases not matched to a gene. The CDR3 here is CASSLGGDRGNEQYF. The CDR3 DNA is TGTGCCAGCAGCTTAGGCGGCGACAGGGGTAACGAGCAGTACTTC.

V usage is TRBV5-1 and J usage is TRBJ2-1; D might be TRBD1 (5 bases). Per the germline V gene, CDR1 is SGHRS and CDR2 is YFSETQ. V lost 0 bases, J lost 1 base, and 8 bases lay in between. This CDR3 spans 15 amino acids. This CDR3 reads CASSLAGNSYNEQFF. In DNA, the CDR3 is TGCGCCAGCAGCTTGGCAGGGAATTCCTACAATGAGCAGTTCTTC.

This sequence joins TRBV9 and TRBJ2-3, with TRBD2 identical over 15 bases. The CDR3 loop spans 16 amino acids. Unmatched junction bases numbered 4, after V lost 6 bases and J lost 2 bases. Germline V CDR1 and CDR2: SGDLS, YYNGEE. Here the CDR3 reads CASTGLAGGDTDTQYF. DNA of the CDR3: TGTGCCAGCACCGGACTAGCGGGGGGGGACACAGATACGCAGTATTTT.

The rearrangement links TRBV5-8 to TRBJ1-2; D is possibly TRBD1 (6 bases). Germline V gives CDR1 SGHTS, CDR2 YDEGEE. V was clipped by 3 bases and J by 2 bases, with 8 bases between them. The CDR3 loop spans 13 amino acids. The CDR3, as DNA: TGTGCCAGCAGCTGGGACACCAACTATGGCTACACCTTC. Protein product: CASSWDTNYGYTF.

The CDR3 DNA reads TGTGCCAGCAGTTGGGGGGGGGTCCAGTTCTTC. Protein: CASSWGGVQFF. This chain joins TRBV27 and TRBJ2-1; 7 bases align to TRBD2. This CDR3 is 11 amino acids long. Germline values: CDR1 MNHEY, CDR2 SMNVEV (reference sequence). Trimming took 4 bases from V and 13 from J; bases not matched to a gene: 4.

V and J are TRBV25-1 and TRBJ1-4; D possibly corresponds to TRBD1 (6 bases). V was pared by 4 bases and J by 5 bases, with 14 bases between. Germline CDR1 and CDR2: MGHDK and SYGVNS. The CDR3 totals 15 residues. CDR3 residues: CASSGRGFKNEKLFF. The CDR3 coding sequence is TGTGCCAGCAGTGGCAGGGGTTTCAAGAATGAAAAACTGTTTTTT.

The V gene is TRBV19, the J gene TRBJ1-5, with a possible D match to TRBD1 (5 bases). Germline-derived CDR1 and CDR2 are LNHDA and SQIVND (reference sequence). CDR3 length: 13 amino acids. V gave up 5 bases and J gave up 4 bases, with 9 bases separating them. The CDR3 DNA follows: TGTGCCAGTAGTTTGGGGCGGAATCAGCCCCAGCATTTT. Residues: CASSLGRNQPQHF.

The chain uses TRBV19 and TRBJ1-1; 7 bases map to TRBD1. This CDR3 spans 12 amino acids. Germline values: CDR1 LNHDA, CDR2 SQIVND (reference sequence). Germline trimming cut 10 bases from V and 3 bases from J; bases unmatched to any gene: 5. In DNA, the CDR3 is TGTGCCACCAGGGACAGCTACACTGAAGCTTTCTTT. Translated, it gives CATRDSYTEAFF.

The chain carries TRBV3-1 (or the pseudogene TRBV3-2) and TRBJ2-1; 9 bases line up with TRBD1. The V segment lost 8 bases and the J segment 4 bases; nucleotides outside the gene matches: 12. From germline, CDR1 is LGHDT and CDR2 YNNKEL (reference sequence). The CDR3 consists of 16 residues. The DNA for the CDR3 is TGTGCCAGCGGGTCTTTGGGACAGGGCCCGTACAATGAGCAGTTCTTC. It translates to CASGSLGQGPYNEQFF.

The gene calls are TRBV6-6 and TRBJ2-2; D perhaps matches TRBD1 (6 bases). The germline gives CDR1 MNHNY, CDR2 SVGAGI (reference sequence). V gave up 5 bases and J gave up 6 bases, with 19 bases separating them. This CDR3 has 16 amino acids. CDR3 sequence: CASSVRRDTGPGELFF. The DNA of the CDR3 is TGTGCCAGCAGTGTACGTAGGGACACCGGACCCGGGGAGCTGTTTTTT.

This clone was seen just once. The chain employs TRBV6-5 and TRBJ2-2; 8 positions agree with TRBD2. Germline CDR1 reads MNHEY; CDR2 reads SVGAGI. V lost 0 bases and J lost 1; bases outside the gene matches: 1. The CDR3 runs to 16 residues. CDR3 loop: CASSYSAGGNTGELFF. Here the CDR3 DNA reads TGTGCCAGCAGTTACTCGGCGGGGGGGAACACCGGGGAGCTGTTTTTT.

This chain joins TRBV5-1 and TRBJ1-5; the D is unclear. The CDR3 length is 13 residues. CDR1 and CDR2 (germline): SGHRS, YFSETQ. V lost 2 bases and J 6 bases, leaving 9 bases between the germline ends. The CDR3: CASSLMGGQPQHF. The CDR3 nucleotides are TGCGCCAGCAGCTTAATGGGAGGTCAGCCCCAGCATTTT.

V and J are TRBV28 and TRBJ2-7, with TRBD2 identical over 10 bases. This CDR3 has 14 amino acids. CDR1 and CDR2 from the germline V gene are MDHEN and SYDVKM. V was pared by 6 bases and J by 3 bases, with 5 bases of the junction left unmatched. This CDR3 reads CASSISGGNYEQYF. The CDR3 DNA is TGTGCCAGCAGCATTAGCGGGGGGAACTACGAGCAGTACTTC.

The chain uses TRBV27 and TRBJ2-2; D uncertain. Trimming removed 1 base at V and 3 bases at J, with 12 bases between. Germline CDR1 and CDR2: MNHEY and SMNVEV (reference sequence). The CDR3 extends over 16 amino acids. The CDR3 sequence is CASSLLTSLYTGELFF. The CDR3, as DNA: TGTGCCAGCAGTTTATTGACAAGCCTTTACACCGGGGAGCTGTTTTTT.

V and J are TRBV20-1 and TRBJ1-3; 10 positions agree with TRBD1. Germline V gene sequence: CDR1 DFQATT, CDR2 SNEGSKA (reference sequence). Trimming cost V 3 bases and J 2 bases; bases outside gene matches: 10. The CDR3 spans 17 residues. CDR3 region: CSASRWGQGTTGNTIYF. The DNA of the CDR3 is TGCAGTGCTAGTCGATGGGGACAGGGGACGACTGGAAACACCATATATTTT.

The rearrangement links TRBV7-2 to TRBJ2-7; tentatively, D is TRBD1 (6 bases). CDR1 and CDR2 from the germline V gene are SGHTA and FQGNSA. The CDR3 length is 16 residues. V lost 5 bases to trimming and J lost 3 bases, with 20 bases between them. The CDR3 DNA sequence: TGTGCCAGCAGCCAATCGGGAACAGGGAAAAACTACGAGCAGTACTTC. Translated: CASSQSGTGKNYEQYF.

The gene calls are TRBV13 and TRBJ2-2, with 7 bases aligning to TRBD1. This CDR3 comprises 16 residues. Trimming took 1 base from V and 5 from J; bases not matched to a gene: 7. The germline V gene encodes CDR1 PRHDT and CDR2 FYEKMQ (reference sequence). In DNA form, the CDR3 reads TGTGCCAGCAGCTTAGAGGGGGCGCCGGAGACCGGGGAGCTGTTTTTT. It yields the protein CASSLEGAPETGELFF. The whole variable domain, remainder taken from reference TRBV13 and TRBJ2-2, is AAGVIQSPRHLIKEKRETATLKCYPIPRHDTVYWYQQGPGQDPQFLISFYEKMQSDKGSIPDRFSAQQFSDYHSELNMSSLELGDSALYFCASSLEGAPETGELFFGEGSRLTVL.

The chain carries TRBV6-1 and TRBJ2-7, with 10 bases that match TRBD1. Germline V CDR1 and CDR2: MNHNS, SASEGT. V trimming: 4 bases; J trimming: 6 bases; junction bases outside the gene matches: 15. This CDR3 comprises 17 residues. Written as DNA, the CDR3 is TGTGCCAGCAGTGCCTCCCGGGACAGGGGTTTTCTAGGCGAGCAGTACTTC. Amino acid sequence: CASSASRDRGFLGEQYF.

The V gene is TRBV9, the J gene TRBJ2-5; 9 nucleotides line up with TRBD2. The germline gives CDR1 SGDLS, CDR2 YYNGEE. V lost 4 bases, J lost 5 bases, and 9 bases stayed unmatched. CDR3 size: 15 residues. CDR3 protein: CASSPLLAGGETQYF. The CDR3, as DNA: TGTGCCAGCAGCCCATTACTAGCGGGTGGTGAGACCCAGTACTTC.

This clone was counted between two and nine times. The CDR3 nucleotides read TGCAGCGTTGAAGATCGGTCTCATGGGACAGGGAGTTCTGGTGGCTACACCTTC. Its protein product is CSVEDRSHGTGSSGGYTF. The chain carries TRBV29-1 and TRBJ1-2; 9 bases agree with TRBD1. This CDR3 comprises 18 residues. CDR1 is SQVTM and CDR2 is ANQGSEA in the germline V gene. Unmatched junction bases numbered 18, after V lost 0 bases and J lost 7 bases.

The V and J genes are TRBV7-2 and TRBJ1-3; the D gene is possibly TRBD1 (6 bases). The length of the CDR3 is 16 residues. The germline V gene has CDR1 SGHTA and CDR2 FQGNSA. The ends were cut back, 3 bases at V and 3 bases at J, with 15 bases in the middle. The CDR3 DNA follows: TGTGCCAGCAGCTTCCACTACAGGGTTGGTGGAAACACCATATATTTT. As protein: CASSFHYRVGGNTIYF.

This clone was picked up one time. The chain employs TRBV6-5 and TRBJ2-3; a possible D gene is TRBD2 (7 bases). The CDR3 runs 15 residues. Germline V lookup: CDR1 MNHEY, CDR2 SVGAGI. V gave up 11 bases and J gave up 2 bases, with 20 bases separating them. The CDR3 region is CACRTGGGITDTQYF. DNA for the CDR3: TGTGCCTGTCGGACGGGCGGGGGCATCACAGATACGCAGTATTTT.

V gene TRBV7-8 combines with J gene TRBJ2-7; 11 bases map to TRBD1. The V segment lost 5 bases and the J segment 1 base; nucleotides outside the gene matches: 7. The CDR3 is made up of 16 amino acids. Germline V gene data show CDR1 as SGHVS and CDR2 as FQNEAQ. CDR3 loop: CASSETGTGGSYEQYF. DNA of the CDR3: TGTGCCAGCAGCGAGACCGGGACAGGGGGTTCCTACGAGCAGTACTTC.

The chain joins TRBV28 to TRBJ1-5; 9 bases are a match to TRBD1. V lost 7 bases, J lost 2 bases, and 9 bases stayed unmatched. Germline values: CDR1 MDHEN, CDR2 SYDVKM. The CDR3 is 16 amino acids. CDR3 protein: CASIPGQGMGNQPQHF. CDR3 sequence (DNA): TGTGCCAGCATTCCGGGACAGGGAATGGGCAATCAGCCCCAGCATTTT.

V is TRBV5-1 and J is TRBJ2-3; 10 bases agree with TRBD2. The length of the CDR3 is 15 residues. Trimming cost V 6 bases and J 1 base; bases outside gene matches: 5. Germline V gives CDR1 SGHRS, CDR2 YFSETQ. The CDR3 protein is CASIAGTSGTDTQYF. For the CDR3, the DNA is TGCGCCAGCATCGCCGGGACTAGCGGCACAGATACGCAGTATTTT.

V usage is TRBV3-1 (or the pseudogene TRBV3-2) and J usage is TRBJ2-7, with a weak D call TRBD2 (5 bases). The germline V gene encodes CDR1 LGHDT and CDR2 YNNKEL (reference sequence). V gave up 1 base and J gave up 7 bases, with 14 bases separating them. The CDR3 runs 14 residues. DNA of the CDR3: TGTGCCAGCAGCCAAGCGGAGGCCATGGGGGAGCAGTACTTC. It encodes CASSQAEAMGEQYF.

This rearrangement joins TRBV5-1 to TRBJ2-5, with 10 bases aligning to TRBD1. Germline CDR1 and CDR2: SGHRS and YFSETQ. V gave up 4 bases and J gave up 5 bases; unmatched junction bases: 5. This CDR3 region has 14 residues. Here the CDR3 DNA reads TGCGCCAGCAGCGTGACAGGGGGCGCGGAGACCCAGTACTTC. As protein: CASSVTGGAETQYF.